The clone carrying this T cell receptor (beta chain) turned up a few times. The antigen remains undetermined. These data are taken from a study of tumor-infiltrating lymphocytes in localized non-small cell lung cancer. Overall study findings and caveats: Different pieces of the same tissue went to different assays, confounding technical variation with intratumor heterogeneity.

Assay: immunoSEQ multiplex PCR; the TCRdb copy retains only in-frame clones and omits some. The profile covers 13,000 to 15,000 clones, with approximately 68% appearing a single time and approximately 20% taken by the ten largest. The CDR3 consists of 13 residues. With V trimmed by 5 bases and J by 3 bases, 3 bases remained unmatched. Per germline, CDR1 SGHTA and CDR2 FQGNSA. Input material: uninvolved lung tissue not adjacent to the tumor. The receptor's source is a human donor with non-small cell lung cancer. The chain links TRBV7-2 to TRBJ1-1; 7 positions match TRBD1. The CDR3 spells CASSTQGYTEAFF. The CDR3 region has the DNA TGTGCCAGCAGCACACAGGGGTACACTGAAGCTTTCTTT.